These 21 T cell receptor beta chains were all obtained from the same sample, sequenced in a study of vaccination and CD4 T cells after COVID-19. Treatment in this sample: approximately 9-day PBMC culture with coronavirus spike peptide pools or control peptides (ViraFEST assay). These TCRs are of unknown antigen specificity. Once obtained from cultured CD4+ T cells, the DNA was sequenced using the Oncomine TCR Beta short-read assay. From the PCR reads, TCRdb called clonotypes with MiXCR, one entry per CDR3 protein. The sample shows about 20,000 distinct CDR3 sequences, around 80% of them seen only once. This specimen consisted of CD4+ T cells from blood, cultured in vitro, obtained after SARS-CoV-2 vaccination. The receptor set was obtained from a human donor who received a COVID-19 vaccine.

The chain employs TRBV20-1 and TRBJ2-3; 13 bases are shared with TRBD2. The germline gives CDR1 DFQATT, CDR2 SNEGSKA (reference sequence). There are 18 residues in the CDR3. J lost 1 base, V lost 2 bases, and 9 bases had no gene match. The CDR3 DNA reads as TGCAGTGCTAGAATCAGGACTAGCGGGGGAACGGGCACAGATACGCAGTATTTT. Its translation is CSARIRTSGGTGTDTQYF.

The V gene is TRBV20-1, the J gene TRBJ2-3, with 7 bases lining up with TRBD1. Germline V gene sequence: CDR1 DFQATT, CDR2 SNEGSKA (reference sequence). There are 15 residues in the CDR3. V shed 5 bases, J shed 5 bases, and the junction held 13 bases outside the gene matches. In DNA form, the CDR3 reads TGCAGTGCTGAGACCGGGACAGTGCAGGTAGATACGCAGTATTTT. Translating gives CSAETGTVQVDTQYF.

V and J are TRBV10-3 and TRBJ1-2, with 8 bases identical to TRBD1. This CDR3 region has 15 residues. From germline, CDR1 is ENHRY and CDR2 SYGVKD. With 0 bases clipped from V and 8 bases from J, the junction kept 8 bases outside the gene matches. CDR3 nucleotides: TGTGCCATCAGTGAGTCTGGACAGGGCGGTGTCGGCTACACCTTC. Translation: CAISESGQGGVGYTF.

A single count supports this clonotype. The chain recombines TRBV7-9 with TRBJ2-5; D may be TRBD1 or TRBD2 (5 bases each). Germline V CDR1 and CDR2: SEHNR, FQNEAQ (reference sequence). The length of the CDR3 is 14 residues. Trimming pared 5 bases from V and 1 base from J, leaving 11 bases between. The CDR3 sequence is CASSVRDLQETQYF. In DNA form, the CDR3 reads TGTGCCAGCAGCGTCCGGGACCTCCAAGAGACCCAGTACTTC.

V gene TRBV20-1 combines with J gene TRBJ2-3; 10 nucleotides match TRBD2. The CDR3 has 14 amino acids. V gave up 6 bases and J gave up 2 bases; unmatched junction bases: 5. From germline, CDR1 is DFQATT and CDR2 SNEGSKA (reference sequence). CDR3 sequence (DNA): TGCAGTGCATGGACTAGCGGATTCACAGATACGCAGTATTTT. Its protein product is CSAWTSGFTDTQYF.

The chain couples TRBV10-2 to TRBJ2-1; 8 positions agree with TRBD2. CDR3 size: 15 residues. The V segment lost 3 bases and the J segment 3 bases; nucleotides outside the gene matches: 4. CDR1 WSHSY and CDR2 SAAADI come from the germline V gene. Written as DNA, the CDR3 is TGCGCCAGCAGTGATACCCGGGGGGGCTACAATGAGCAGTTCTTC. Translation: CASSDTRGGYNEQFF.

The chain recombines TRBV7-3 with TRBJ2-2, with 7 nucleotides matching TRBD1. The V and J ends lost 1 base and 7 bases, in that order; junction bases with no gene match: 15. This CDR3 has 18 residues. CDR1 and CDR2 (germline): SGHTA, FQGTGA. As DNA, the CDR3 is TGTGCCAGCAGCTTAAGTCGGGACAGTCTCGGACGTGGCGGGGAGCTGTTTTTT. This encodes CASSLSRDSLGRGGELFF.

The CDR3 DNA is TGTGCCAGCAGTCCAAGCGGACAGATCCTCGGTCAGCCCCAGCATTTT. This sequence encodes CASSPSGQILGQPQHF. This chain uses TRBV27 with TRBJ1-5, with D possibly TRBD1 on 6 matching bases. CDR1 is MNHEY and CDR2 is SMNVEV in the germline V gene (reference sequence). Between the trimmed V and J ends, which lost 5 bases and 6 bases, there was a span of 20 bases. The CDR3 contains 16 residues.

The V gene is TRBV3-1, the J gene TRBJ2-1; TRBD1 aligns across 8 bases. Germline CDR1 LGHDT, CDR2 YNNKEL (reference sequence). This CDR3 has 14 amino acids. V shed 4 bases and J 7 bases; nucleotides not matched to a gene: 6. The CDR3 region is CASSPGGAVNEQFF. Written as DNA, the CDR3 is TGTGCCAGCAGCCCAGGGGGCGCTGTGAATGAGCAGTTCTTC.

V is TRBV19 and J is TRBJ1-2; unclear D gene. The CDR3 runs to 13 residues. V was cut by 1 base and J by 6 bases, with 9 bases left in between. The germline gives CDR1 LNHDA, CDR2 SQIVND (reference sequence). The CDR3 DNA follows: TGTGCCAGTAGTATAGGTCAAAATGATGGCTACACCTTC. Translating gives CASSIGQNDGYTF. Variable domain in full (rest from reference TRBV19 and TRBJ1-2): DGGITQSPKYLFRKEGQNVTLSCEQNLNHDAMYWYRQDPGQGLRLIYYSQIVNDFQKGDIAEGYSVSREKKESFPLTVTSAQKNPTAFYLCASSIGQNDGYTFGSGTRLTVV.

The V gene is TRBV24-1, the J gene TRBJ2-1; D ambiguous. The length of the CDR3 is 13 residues. Germline-derived CDR1 and CDR2 are KGHDR and SFDVKD. V was shortened by 8 bases and J by 10 bases, with 17 bases between the two germline ends. Here the CDR3 reads CATNAAGMNEQFF. The CDR3 DNA follows: TGTGCCACCAATGCCGCCGGAATGAACGAGCAGTTCTTC.

This sequence joins TRBV6-1 and TRBJ1-5, with D perhaps matching TRBD1 (5 bases). Germline lookup yields CDR1 MNHNS and CDR2 SASEGT. The CDR3 spans 13 residues. Trimming cost V 6 bases and J 4 bases, with 10 bases left between them. CDR3 bases: TGTGCCAGCAGCCGGGACGAGAATCAGCCCCAGCATTTT. Residues: CASSRDENQPQHF.

The V and J genes are TRBV19 and TRBJ1-5; D perhaps matches TRBD1 (6 bases). The CDR3 spans 20 residues. Trimming removed 0 bases at V and 5 bases at J, with 26 bases between. Germline V lookup: CDR1 LNHDA, CDR2 SQIVND (reference sequence). CDR3 residues: CASSIDQPGAKALGYQPQHF. The CDR3 coding sequence is TGTGCCAGTAGTATAGATCAGCCGGGGGCGAAGGCTCTCGGGTATCAGCCCCAGCATTTT.

As concerns this clonotype: An end of the junction does not agree with germline; a read error may underlie this. This rearrangement joins TRBV6-1 to TRBJ1-1, with 10 bases lining up with TRBD1. Germline V gene sequence: CDR1 MNHNS, CDR2 SASEGT. The CDR3 is 13 residues long. CDR3 sequence: CASREEDRGKAFF. In nucleotides, the CDR3 is TGTGCCAGCAGGGAAGAGGACAGGGGGAAAGCTTTCTTT.

The chain uses TRBV10-1 and TRBJ1-1; a weak D match, TRBD1 (5 bases). Per germline, CDR1 WNHNN and CDR2 SYGVQD (reference sequence). The CDR3 has 16 amino acids. The V gene lost 3 bases and the J gene lost 5 bases, with 19 bases spanning the gap. CDR3 nucleotide sequence: TGCGCCAGCAGTGATAGGCAGGGAGGAGGTCGGACTGAAGCTTTCTTT. Its translation: CASSDRQGGGRTEAFF.

V usage is TRBV7-9 and J usage is TRBJ1-5, with a weak D call TRBD1 (5 bases). Deletions cut 1 base from V and 0 bases from J, with 16 bases between. This CDR3 comprises 18 residues. The germline V gene encodes CDR1 SEHNR and CDR2 FQNEAQ (reference sequence). The DNA of the CDR3 is TGTGCCAGCAGCTTAGGGTTCAAGGGGCCCCATAGCAATCAGCCCCAGCATTTT. Amino acids: CASSLGFKGPHSNQPQHF.

CDR3 nucleotides: TGTGCCAGCTCACCAGGGGAGGATACTAACTATGGCTACACCTTC. It encodes CASSPGEDTNYGYTF. The rearrangement joins TRBV18 to TRBJ1-2; D is unclear. The CDR3 runs 15 residues. The germline V gene has CDR1 KGHSH and CDR2 LQKENI. V lost 2 bases to trimming and J lost 0 bases, with 10 bases between them. Drawing the rest from reference TRBV18 and TRBJ1-2, the complete variable domain is NAGVMQNPRHLVRRRGQEARLRCSPMKGHSHVYWYRQLPEEGLKFMVYLQKENIIDESGMPKERFSAEFPKEGPSILRIQQVVRGDSAAYFCASSPGEDTNYGYTFGSGTRLTVV.

The chain carries TRBV5-1 and TRBJ1-1; D is undetermined. This CDR3 has 15 amino acids. V was cut by 0 bases and J by 0 bases, with 9 bases left in between. CDR1 is SGHRS and CDR2 is YFSETQ in the germline V gene. CDR3 sequence: CASSLGLRVNTEAFF. The CDR3 nucleotides read TGCGCCAGCAGCTTGGGTCTGAGGGTGAACACTGAAGCTTTCTTT.

This chain connects TRBV6-1 to TRBJ2-5; 14 positions match TRBD2. The CDR3 covers 18 residues. The V gene end was trimmed by 6 bases and the J gene end by 6 bases; junction bases not matched to a gene: 15. Germline values: CDR1 MNHNS, CDR2 SASEGT. The CDR3 DNA sequence: TGTGCCAGCAGGGGCACCGGACTAGCGGGGGGAGGGTTAAAGACCCAGTACTTC. As protein: CASRGTGLAGGGLKTQYF.

V is TRBV5-4 and J is TRBJ2-3, with D perhaps assigned TRBD1 or TRBD2 (5 bases each). The CDR3 is made up of 15 amino acids. Germline V lookup: CDR1 SGHNT, CDR2 YYREEE (reference sequence). V was shortened by 4 bases and J by 2 bases, with 14 bases between the two germline ends. The CDR3 here is CASSPQGAYTDTQYF. The CDR3 DNA is TGTGCCAGCAGCCCCCAGGGAGCGTACACAGATACGCAGTATTTT. Supplemented by reference TRBV5-4 and TRBJ2-3, the full variable domain reads ETGVTQSPTHLIKTRGQQVTLRCSSQSGHNTVSWYQQALGQGPQFIFQYYREEENGRGNFPPRFSGLQFPNYSSELNVNALELDDSALYLCASSPQGAYTDTQYFGPGTRLTVL.

The V and J genes are TRBV19 and TRBJ2-2; 9 bases fit TRBD1. The CDR3 runs to 15 residues. Trimming took 5 bases from V and 1 from J; bases not matched to a gene: 2. Germline V gives CDR1 LNHDA, CDR2 SQIVND (reference sequence). As DNA, the CDR3 is TGTGCCAGTAGTCGGACAGGGGAGAACACCGGGGAGCTGTTTTTT. Its protein is CASSRTGENTGELFF.